Below are 13 T cell receptor beta chains sequenced from a single sample in a study of T-cell memory formation after mild COVID-19. TCRdb ran MiXCR on the 5' RACE reads and lists one entry per CDR3 protein. This sample has approximately 240,000 distinct CDR3 sequences, with 15% to 20% found just once. Sequencing used PBMCs or a T cell subset sorted from them (not recorded which). Receptors were obtained from a young man who had mild COVID-19 (a few samples of this study predate the infection). Cell type and time point are not known.

This clonotype was seen only a few times. The chain couples TRBV4-2 to TRBJ2-1; D is perhaps TRBD2 (5 bases). CDR3 length: 16 amino acids. Between the trimmed V and J ends, which lost 1 base and 9 bases, there was a span of 19 bases. CDR1 LGHNA and CDR2 YNFKEQ come from the germline V gene. The CDR3 here is CASSQGPDFGYGEQFF. The CDR3 region has the DNA TGTGCCAGCAGCCAAGGACCGGACTTCGGGTATGGTGAGCAGTTCTTC.

The chain recombines TRBV4-3 with TRBJ1-2; D is uncertain. In germline, CDR1 is LGHNA, CDR2 YSLEER. There are 14 residues in the CDR3. Trimming removed 0 bases at V and 7 bases at J, with 12 bases between. CDR3 residues: CASSQEIRNTGYTF. Written as DNA, the CDR3 is TGCGCCAGCAGCCAAGAGATAAGGAACACTGGCTACACCTTC.

This chain connects TRBV5-1 to TRBJ1-2, with 7 bases matching TRBD1. The CDR3 loop spans 14 amino acids. Losses at the gene ends were 1 base for V and 7 bases for J; bases not matched to a gene: 7. Germline V gene sequence: CDR1 SGHRS, CDR2 YFSETQ. The CDR3 DNA is TGCGCCAGCAGCTTGTCGCGACAGGGAGTTGGCTACACCTTC. It yields the protein CASSLSRQGVGYTF.

This clonotype came up a few times. The chain has TRBV6-2 or TRBV6-3 and TRBJ1-5; 7 nucleotides match TRBD1. The CDR3 is made up of 14 amino acids. CDR1 is MNHEY and CDR2 is SVGEGT in the germline V gene. V shed 8 bases, J shed 4 bases, and the junction held 8 bases outside the gene matches. The CDR3 bases are TGTGCCAGCGGACCGGGACAGAGAAATCAGCCCCAGCATTTT. Its protein product is CASGPGQRNQPQHF.

The CDR3 loop is CASSPLEDTQYF. The DNA of the CDR3 is TGCGCCAGCAGCCCCCTTGAAGATACGCAGTATTTT. The chain joins TRBV5-1 to TRBJ2-3; no firm D call. The CDR3 is 12 residues long. Germline CDR1 and CDR2: SGHRS and YFSETQ. V gave up 4 bases and J gave up 5 bases, with 8 bases separating them. The full variable domain, with the rest looked up from reference TRBV5-1 and TRBJ2-3, is KAGVTQTPRYLIKTRGQQVTLSCSPISGHRSVSWYQQTPGQGLQFLFEYFSETQRNKGNFPGRFSGRQFSNSRSEMNVSTLELGDSALYLCASSPLEDTQYFGPGTRLTVL.

This clonotype turned up a few times. This chain uses TRBV6-5 with TRBJ1-1; perhaps TRBD1 as D (5 bases). Deletions cut 2 bases from V and 0 bases from J, with 7 bases between. In germline, CDR1 is MNHEY, CDR2 SVGAGI. The CDR3 runs to 14 residues. For the CDR3, the DNA is TGTGCCAGCAGTTACGAAGGGGTGAACACTGAAGCTTTCTTT. Its translation is CASSYEGVNTEAFF.

This clonotype was seen only once. The chain uses TRBV29-1 and TRBJ2-3; perhaps TRBD1 as D (6 bases). Germline V gene lookup returns CDR1 SQVTM and CDR2 ANQGSEA. The CDR3 runs 12 residues. The V and J ends lost 4 bases and 6 bases respectively, with 11 bases between them. The CDR3 spells CSVALTGDTQYF. The CDR3 DNA reads as TGCAGCGTTGCACTGACAGGCGATACGCAGTATTTT.

The J gene is TRBJ2-3, the V gene TRBV7-9; D gene uncertain. From germline, CDR1 is SEHNR and CDR2 FQNEAQ (reference sequence). Trimming removed 1 base from V and 0 bases from J, with 8 bases in between. The CDR3 spans 15 residues. The CDR3 protein is CASSLVQSSTDTQYF. Here the CDR3 DNA reads TGTGCCAGCAGCTTAGTACAGTCTAGCACAGATACGCAGTATTTT.

The rearrangement uses TRBV27 and TRBJ1-5; 7 positions match TRBD1. CDR1 and CDR2 from the germline V gene are MNHEY and SMNVEV (reference sequence). The CDR3 has 14 amino acids. J was trimmed by 4 bases and V by 6 bases; bases with no gene match: 6. The CDR3 DNA sequence: TGTGCCAGCAGACCGGGACAGTGGAATCAGCCCCAGCATTTT. This gives the protein CASRPGQWNQPQHF.

The chain recombines TRBV7-3 with TRBJ2-5; tentatively, D is TRBD2 (7 bases). Germline-derived CDR1 and CDR2 are SGHTA and FQGTGA. The CDR3 sequence is 15 residues long. Between the trimmed V and J ends, which lost 6 bases and 1 base, there was a span of 15 bases. DNA for the CDR3: TGTGCCAGCAGTCTCGGCGCGGGGGCCCAAGAGACCCAGTACTTC. It translates to CASSLGAGAQETQYF.

In DNA, the CDR3 is TGTGCCAGCAGTCCGCGACAGGCAACTAGCACAGATACGCAGTATTTT. It translates to CASSPRQATSTDTQYF. The J gene is TRBJ2-3, the V gene TRBV12-3 or TRBV12-4; D possibly corresponds to TRBD1 (6 bases). The CDR3 spans 16 residues. With 5 bases removed from V and 0 bases from J, the gap between germline ends came to 15 bases.

The chain is built from TRBV7-3 and TRBJ2-3; no clear D gene. CDR1 SGHTA and CDR2 FQGTGA come from the germline V gene. There are 12 residues in the CDR3. The V and J ends lost 5 bases and 8 bases respectively, with 11 bases between them. CDR3 protein: CASSPQLGTQYF. As DNA, the CDR3 is TGTGCCAGCAGCCCCCAGTTGGGTACGCAGTATTTT.

This clonotype came up a few times. The V and J genes are TRBV3-1 and TRBJ1-1; D uncertain. V was clipped by 4 bases and J by 1 base, with 10 bases between them. Germline V gene lookup returns CDR1 LGHDT and CDR2 YNNKEL (reference sequence). The CDR3 is made up of 14 amino acids. The CDR3 DNA is TGTGCCAGCAGCCTGTTTAGTACGAACACTGAAGCTTTCTTT. Its protein product is CASSLFSTNTEAFF.